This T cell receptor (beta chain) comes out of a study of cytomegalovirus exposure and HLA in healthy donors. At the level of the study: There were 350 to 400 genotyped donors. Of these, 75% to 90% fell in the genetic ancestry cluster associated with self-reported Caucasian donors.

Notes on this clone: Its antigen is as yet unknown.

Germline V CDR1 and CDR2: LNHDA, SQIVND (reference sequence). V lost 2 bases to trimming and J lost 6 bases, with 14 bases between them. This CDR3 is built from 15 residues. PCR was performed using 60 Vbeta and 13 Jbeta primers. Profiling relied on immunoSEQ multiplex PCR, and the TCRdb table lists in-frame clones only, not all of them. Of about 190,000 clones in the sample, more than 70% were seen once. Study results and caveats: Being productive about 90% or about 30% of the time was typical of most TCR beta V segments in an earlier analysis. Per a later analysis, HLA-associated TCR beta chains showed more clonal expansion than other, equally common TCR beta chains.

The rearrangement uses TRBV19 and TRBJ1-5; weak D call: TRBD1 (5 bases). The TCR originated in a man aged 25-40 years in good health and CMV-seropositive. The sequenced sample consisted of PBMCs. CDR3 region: CASSIIVGGLQPQHF. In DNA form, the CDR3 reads TGTGCCAGTAGTATAATCGTGGGGGGTCTTCAGCCCCAGCATTTT.